The 22 T cell receptor beta chains reported below all come from one sample, sequenced in a study of T cell responses to AZD1222 COVID-19 vaccine. The protocol was immunoSEQ multiplex PCR, while the TCRdb copy is restricted to in-frame clones and leaves out a portion. The sample consists of over 140,000 clones, around nine tenths of them appearing once. The sample was peripheral blood, taken on day 0 of AZD1222 vaccination. The receptors derive from an adult in good health.

The rearrangement links TRBV5-6 to TRBJ2-7; 9 nucleotides match TRBD1. The CDR3 totals 16 residues. V gave up 4 bases and J gave up 2 bases; unmatched junction bases: 10. The germline V gene has CDR1 SGHDT and CDR2 YYEEEE. CDR3 protein: CASSPRPRQGAYEQYF. The CDR3, as DNA: TGTGCCAGCAGCCCGAGGCCACGACAGGGGGCCTACGAGCAGTACTTC.

The chain links TRBV14 to TRBJ2-1; no definite D call. CDR3 length: 13 residues. The germline gives CDR1 SGHDN, CDR2 FVKESK. V lost 0 bases, J lost 9 bases, and 9 bases lay in between. The CDR3 coding sequence is TGTGCCAGCAGCCAAGATTTGTACGGTGAGCAGTTCTTC. It codes for CASSQDLYGEQFF.

V usage is TRBV5-1 and J usage is TRBJ2-3; the match to TRBD2 covers 13 bases. This CDR3 contains 20 residues. Germline assignment: CDR1 SGHRS and CDR2 YFSETQ. V lost 1 base to trimming and J lost 6 bases; unmatched junction nucleotides: 17. DNA for the CDR3: TGCGCCAGCAGCTTGCCCTTCCCCATGACACTAGCGGGGGGGTCGGATACGCAGTATTTT. Translation gives CASSLPFPMTLAGGSDTQYF.

The chain links TRBV7-6 to TRBJ1-3; no firm D call. Deletions cut 4 bases from V and 2 bases from J, with 0 bases between. The CDR3 has 11 residues. Germline lookup yields CDR1 SGHVS and CDR2 FNYEAQ. CDR3: CASSSGNTIYF. CDR3 nucleotide sequence: TGTGCCAGCAGCTCTGGAAACACCATATATTTT.

The rearrangement uses TRBV7-2 and TRBJ2-5; D tentatively fits TRBD1 or TRBD2 (6 bases each). CDR1 and CDR2 (germline): SGHTA, FQGNSA. Trimming took off 0 bases at V and 5 bases at J, with 16 bases between the two ends. The CDR3 length is 16 residues. In DNA form, the CDR3 reads TGTGCCAGCAGCTTAGCGGAAGGGGGGCGAGGGGAGACCCAGTACTTC. Protein: CASSLAEGGRGETQYF.

This chain links TRBV19 with TRBJ2-2; 13 nucleotides align to TRBD2. V dropped 8 bases and J dropped 4; count of bases not matched to a gene: 13. The germline gives CDR1 LNHDA, CDR2 SQIVND (reference sequence). The CDR3 sequence is 18 residues long. DNA for the CDR3: TGTGCCAGTGAGGAGGGACTAGCGGGAAGGTCGGGCACCGGGGAGCTGTTTTTT. Its protein is CASEEGLAGRSGTGELFF. Combining the CDR3 with reference TRBV19 and TRBJ2-2 gives the whole variable domain DGGITQSPKYLFRKEGQNVTLSCEQNLNHDAMYWYRQDPGQGLRLIYYSQIVNDFQKGDIAEGYSVSREKKESFPLTVTSAQKNPTAFYLCASEEGLAGRSGTGELFFGEGSRLTVL.

This clone has only one observation. The J gene is TRBJ2-5, the V gene TRBV18, with TRBD1 as a possible D gene (5 bases). This CDR3 is built from 12 residues. V was trimmed by 3 bases and J by 5 bases, leaving 7 bases between them. Germline CDR1 reads KGHSH; CDR2 reads LQKENI. The CDR3 DNA follows: TGTGCCAGCTCACCGGGGCAGGAGACCCAGTACTTC. It encodes CASSPGQETQYF.

The V gene is TRBV28, the J gene TRBJ1-6; unclear D gene. V was trimmed by 7 bases and J by 1 base, leaving 8 bases between them. Per the germline V gene, CDR1 is MDHEN and CDR2 is SYDVKM. CDR3 length equals 14 residues. The CDR3 loop is CASISGSYNSPLHF. The CDR3 bases are TGTGCCAGCATTTCCGGATCCTATAATTCACCCCTCCACTTT.

This sequence joins TRBV2 and TRBJ2-7; D not certain. CDR1 SNHLY and CDR2 FYNNEI come from the germline V gene. Trimming removed 2 bases at V and 5 bases at J, with 7 bases between. This CDR3 has 12 residues. In DNA, the CDR3 is TGTGCCAGCAGTGAACGGGTTGACGAGCAGTACTTC. Amino acid sequence: CASSERVDEQYF.

This chain joins TRBV29-1 and TRBJ2-7; the match to TRBD1 covers 11 bases. V shed 8 bases and J 0 bases; nucleotides not matched to a gene: 6. CDR1 SQVTM and CDR2 ANQGSEA come from the germline V gene. This CDR3 has 14 amino acids. The CDR3 region is CSTSGTGGSYEQYF. CDR3 nucleotides: TGCAGCACGTCCGGGACAGGGGGCTCCTACGAGCAGTACTTC.

This chain joins TRBV6-5 and TRBJ2-1; D gene unclear. Trimming stripped 2 bases from V and 6 bases from J, with 14 bases between. This CDR3 spans 15 amino acids. Germline V gene sequence: CDR1 MNHEY, CDR2 SVGAGI. In DNA, the CDR3 is TGTGCCAGCAGTTACAGGTCCTCCATGGGCAATGAGCAGTTCTTC. This sequence encodes CASSYRSSMGNEQFF.

The chain recombines TRBV3-1 (or the pseudogene TRBV3-2) with TRBJ1-2, with 10 bases matching TRBD1. V shed 1 base, J shed 7 bases, and the junction held 3 bases outside the gene matches. This CDR3 spans 14 amino acids. Germline CDR1 is LGHDT and CDR2 is YNNKEL (reference sequence). The chain's CDR3 is CASSQGTGGVGYTF. CDR3 DNA: TGTGCCAGCAGCCAAGGGACAGGGGGGGTTGGCTACACCTTC.

The J gene is TRBJ2-7, the V gene TRBV12-3 or TRBV12-4; possibly TRBD1 for D (6 bases). The germline V and J ends were trimmed by 7 bases and 3 bases, with 13 bases remaining between them. The CDR3 has 13 residues. The CDR3 sequence: CASTKTQGYEQYF. The CDR3 DNA reads TGTGCCAGCACTAAAACACAGGGCTACGAGCAGTACTTC.

J is TRBJ2-7 and V is TRBV27; 9 nucleotides align to TRBD1. Trimming at V came to 5 bases and at J to 7 bases, leaving 15 bases not matched to a gene. Germline V CDR1 and CDR2: MNHEY, SMNVEV (reference sequence). The CDR3 spans 16 residues. As DNA, the CDR3 is TGTGCCAGCAGTGAGGGGATTCCGGGACAGGGCGGAGAGCAGTACTTC. Translating gives CASSEGIPGQGGEQYF.

The V gene is TRBV6-5, the J gene TRBJ2-1; D is perhaps TRBD1 (6 bases). The CDR3 extends over 12 amino acids. V was trimmed by 4 bases and J by 9 bases, leaving 10 bases between them. CDR1 MNHEY and CDR2 SVGAGI come from the germline V gene. In DNA, the CDR3 is TGTGCCAGCAGTTTACAGGGTGGTGAGCAGTTCTTC. It translates to CASSLQGGEQFF.

The V call is TRBV11-2, the J call TRBJ1-4, with D unclear. CDR3 length: 15 amino acids. Per germline, CDR1 SGHAT and CDR2 FQNNGV. Trimming stripped 1 base from V and 7 bases from J, with 13 bases between. The CDR3 DNA sequence: TGTGCCAGCAGCTTAGGGGCTTTGGGAGGTGAAAAACTGTTTTTT. It specifies CASSLGALGGEKLFF.

The J gene is TRBJ1-1, the V gene TRBV4-2; perhaps TRBD1 as D (5 bases). Germline assignment: CDR1 LGHNA and CDR2 YNFKEQ. The CDR3 is made up of 15 amino acids. The V and J ends lost 0 bases and 1 base respectively, with 9 bases between them. The CDR3 sequence is CASSQDRGANTEAFF. DNA for the CDR3: TGTGCCAGCAGCCAAGATAGGGGCGCGAACACTGAAGCTTTCTTT.

The chain has TRBV28 and TRBJ2-7, with a tentative D call TRBD1 (6 bases). Trimming left V 5 bases short and J 7 bases short, with 18 bases between. This CDR3 is 14 amino acids long. Germline V CDR1 and CDR2: MDHEN, SYDVKM. For the CDR3, the DNA is TGTGCCAGCAGTGCACCGGGACATTCCAGTGAGCAGTACTTC. It codes for CASSAPGHSSEQYF.

The CDR3 loop reads CASGGQTNQPQHF. CDR3 nucleotides: TGTGCCAGTGGGGGACAGACCAATCAGCCCCAGCATTTT. The chain combines TRBV2 with TRBJ1-5; TRBD1 aligns across 7 bases. This CDR3 is 13 amino acids long. From germline, CDR1 is SNHLY and CDR2 FYNNEI. The V segment lost 9 bases and the J segment 3 bases; nucleotides outside the gene matches: 5.

The chain has TRBV12-3 or TRBV12-4 and TRBJ2-2; D is uncertain. Between the trimmed V and J ends, which lost 3 bases and 8 bases, there was a span of 7 bases. This CDR3 contains 12 residues. CDR3 region: CASSFAGGELFF. The DNA of the CDR3 is TGTGCCAGCAGTTTTGCTGGGGGGGAGCTGTTTTTT.

In its sample, this clone was seen a few times. A read error may account for a junction end that differs from germline. The chain joins TRBV7-7 to TRBJ2-5; 13 nucleotides line up with TRBD2. The CDR3 spans 19 residues. Germline V gene lookup returns CDR1 SSHAT and CDR2 FNYEAQ (reference sequence). CDR3 loop: CASSPLGLAGSRRKETQYF. CDR3 bases: TGTGCTAGCAGCCCCCTGGGACTAGCGGGAAGTCGGAGGAAAGAGACCCAGTACTTC.

The rearrangement links TRBV18 to TRBJ1-2, with D unclear. Germline assignment: CDR1 KGHSH and CDR2 LQKENI. This CDR3 spans 15 amino acids. Trimming took off 0 bases at V and 2 bases at J, with 10 bases between the two ends. DNA of the CDR3: TGTGCCAGCTCACCACCAGCCGGGTCGAACTATGGCTACACCTTC. This codes for CASSPPAGSNYGYTF.